The rows below give T cell receptor beta chains drawn from one sample of a study of cytomegalovirus exposure and HLA in healthy donors. Some clones are missing from TCRdb's copy, which holds only in-frame ones; the method was immunoSEQ multiplex PCR. The sample has 120,000 or so clones, roughly two thirds seen once. The sequencing input was PBMCs. These receptor sequences come from a man aged 25 to 45 in good health and CMV-seropositive. CDR3s include the opening cysteine and the closing phenylalanine or tryptophan. The D gene is left open where the match is weak. Rows give clone size only sometimes, using once, few, many, or a class for an expanded clone.

clone size: few
J gene: TRBJ1-2
V gene: TRBV2
D gene: TRBD1
CDR3 protein: CASLRDRGLSGYTF
CDR3 DNA: TGTGCCAGCCTCCGGGACAGGGGGCTTAGTGGCTACACCTTC

clone size: .
J gene: TRBJ2-3
V gene: TRBV7-6
D gene: .
CDR3 protein: CASSLMSQGADTQYF
CDR3 DNA: TGTGCCAGCAGCCTGATGTCCCAGGGCGCAGATACGCAGTATTTT

clone size: few
J gene: TRBJ2-1
V gene: TRBV13
D gene: .
CDR3 protein: CASSLGRLGNEQFF
CDR3 DNA: TGTGCCAGCAGCTTGGGGAGGCTGGGGAATGAGCAGTTCTTC

clone size: .
J gene: TRBJ2-7
V gene: TRBV15
D gene: TRBD2
CDR3 protein: CATSKEEGLAGTEQYF
CDR3 DNA: TGTGCCACCAGCAAAGAAGAGGGACTAGCGGGAACCGAGCAGTACTTC

clone size: .
J gene: TRBJ2-7
V gene: TRBV5-4
D gene: .
CDR3 protein: CASSPPGYYEQYF
CDR3 DNA: TGTGCCAGCAGCCCTCCAGGATACTACGAGCAGTACTTC

clone size: .
J gene: TRBJ2-7
V gene: TRBV7-9
D gene: TRBD2
CDR3 protein: CASSLTAGNIYEQYF
CDR3 DNA: TGTGCCAGCAGCTTAACAGCGGGAAACATCTACGAGCAGTACTTC

clone size: .
J gene: TRBJ1-1
V gene: TRBV5-6
D gene: .
CDR3 protein: CASSLAGGGTEAFF
CDR3 DNA: TGTGCCAGCAGCTTGGCGGGAGGAGGGACTGAAGCTTTCTTT

clone size: .
J gene: TRBJ2-1
V gene: TRBV10-2
D gene: .
CDR3 protein: CASSESTTLEQFF
CDR3 DNA: TGCGCCAGCAGTGAGTCGACTACTCTTGAGCAGTTCTTC

clone size: .
J gene: TRBJ1-5
V gene: TRBV7-9
D gene: .
CDR3 protein: CASSLQGNQPQHF
CDR3 DNA: TGTGCCAGCAGCTTACAGGGAAATCAGCCCCAGCATTTT

clone size: few
J gene: TRBJ1-2
V gene: TRBV6-6
D gene: .
CDR3 protein: CASSYPATANYGYTF
CDR3 DNA: TGTGCCAGCAGTTACCCGGCCACAGCTAACTATGGCTACACCTTC

clone size: .
J gene: TRBJ2-3
V gene: TRBV19
D gene: TRBD2
CDR3 protein: CASSITSGASTDTQYF
CDR3 DNA: TGTGCCAGTAGTATTACTAGCGGAGCTAGCACAGATACGCAGTATTTT

clone size: .
J gene: TRBJ1-2
V gene: TRBV28
D gene: .
CDR3 protein: CASSLVLPRDGYTF
CDR3 DNA: TGTGCCAGCAGTTTAGTCTTACCCCGGGATGGCTACACCTTC

clone size: .
J gene: TRBJ2-7
V gene: TRBV30
D gene: .
CDR3 protein: CAWGRSSDEQYF
CDR3 DNA: TGTGCCTGGGGGAGGTCCAGTGATGAGCAGTACTTC

clone size: once
J gene: TRBJ1-4
V gene: TRBV5-1
D gene: .
CDR3 protein: CASSNRPRRTNEKLFF
CDR3 DNA: TGCGCCAGCAGCAATAGACCCCGGCGGACTAATGAAAAACTGTTTTTT

clone size: .
J gene: TRBJ1-5
V gene: TRBV9
D gene: .
CDR3 protein: CASSVDHGQPQHF
CDR3 DNA: TGTGCCAGCAGCGTAGACCACGGTCAGCCCCAGCATTTT

clone size: .
J gene: TRBJ2-1
V gene: TRBV6-1
D gene: TRBD2
CDR3 protein: CATQITSGSNEQFF
CDR3 DNA: TGTGCCACCCAAATAACTAGCGGGAGCAATGAGCAGTTCTTC

clone size: .
J gene: TRBJ2-1
V gene: TRBV11-3
D gene: .
CDR3 protein: CASSLTGWDNNEQFF
CDR3 DNA: TGTGCCAGCAGCTTAACCGGGTGGGACAACAATGAGCAGTTCTTC

clone size: .
J gene: TRBJ2-7
V gene: TRBV5-1
D gene: TRBD1
CDR3 protein: CASSRNTGGIYEQYF
CDR3 DNA: TGCGCCAGCAGCCGGAATACAGGGGGGATCTACGAGCAGTACTTC

clone size: .
J gene: TRBJ1-2
V gene: TRBV7-2
D gene: TRBD1
CDR3 protein: CASSSGQVYGYTF
CDR3 DNA: TGTGCCAGCAGCTCGGGACAGGTTTATGGCTACACCTTC

clone size: .
J gene: TRBJ2-6
V gene: TRBV5-4
D gene: TRBD1
CDR3 protein: CASSSRPGTGNGANVLTF
CDR3 DNA: TGTGCCAGCAGCTCACGTCCCGGGACAGGGAACGGGGCCAACGTCCTGACTTTC

clone size: .
J gene: TRBJ2-3
V gene: TRBV6-6
D gene: TRBD2
CDR3 protein: CASRPLSGRGTDTQYF
CDR3 DNA: TGTGCCAGCAGACCCCTCAGCGGGAGAGGCACAGATACGCAGTATTTT

clone size: once
J gene: TRBJ1-4
V gene: TRBV29-1
D gene: .
CDR3 protein: CSALGSGNEKLFF
CDR3 DNA: TGCAGCGCCCTCGGGTCCGGGAATGAAAAACTGTTTTTT

clone size: .
J gene: TRBJ1-2
V gene: TRBV28
D gene: TRBD1
CDR3 protein: CASSLRQGLTF
CDR3 DNA: TGTGCCAGCAGTCTGCGACAGGGCCTCACCTTC

clone size: .
J gene: TRBJ2-7
V gene: TRBV4-3
D gene: .
CDR3 protein: CASSQDRDSFFEQYF
CDR3 DNA: TGCGCCAGCAGCCAGGACCGGGACTCCTTCTTTGAGCAGTACTTC

clone size: .
J gene: TRBJ2-7
V gene: TRBV28
D gene: TRBD1
CDR3 protein: CASSLGQSYEQYF
CDR3 DNA: TGTGCCAGCAGCCTGGGACAGTCCTACGAGCAGTACTTC

clone size: .
J gene: TRBJ2-1
V gene: TRBV11-3
D gene: TRBD2
CDR3 protein: CASSARGVFNYNEQFF
CDR3 DNA: TGTGCCAGCAGCGCCCGGGGGGTTTTTAACTACAATGAGCAGTTCTTC

clone size: .
J gene: TRBJ2-7
V gene: TRBV9
D gene: .
CDR3 protein: CASSGAGRHEQYF
CDR3 DNA: TGTGCCAGCAGCGGGGCAGGGAGGCACGAGCAGTACTTC

clone size: .
J gene: TRBJ1-1
V gene: TRBV20-1
D gene: .
CDR3 protein: CSAVQNTEAFF
CDR3 DNA: TGCAGTGCGGTACAGAACACTGAAGCTTTCTTT

clone size: few
J gene: TRBJ2-5
V gene: TRBV23-1
D gene: .
CDR3 protein: CASSQSIGQPSTQYF
CDR3 DNA: TGCGCCAGCAGTCAATCCATAGGACAGCCCTCGACCCAGTACTTC

clone size: .
J gene: TRBJ2-7
V gene: TRBV5-1
D gene: .
CDR3 protein: CASSLDPVTYEQYF
CDR3 DNA: TGCGCCAGCAGCTTGGATCCGGTGACCTACGAGCAGTACTTC

clone size: .
J gene: TRBJ1-2
V gene: TRBV28
D gene: .
CDR3 protein: CASSADRRSYGYTF
CDR3 DNA: TGTGCCAGCAGTGCTGACAGGCGCTCCTATGGCTACACCTTC

clone size: .
J gene: TRBJ2-7
V gene: TRBV5-1
D gene: TRBD1
CDR3 protein: CASSPGTGGYEQYF
CDR3 DNA: TGCGCCAGCAGCCCCGGGACAGGGGGTTACGAGCAGTACTTC

clone size: .
J gene: TRBJ2-3
V gene: TRBV14
D gene: .
CDR3 protein: CASSQDEGGDTQYF
CDR3 DNA: TGTGCCAGCAGCCAAGATGAGGGGGGGGATACGCAGTATTTT

clone size: .
J gene: TRBJ2-1
V gene: TRBV4-3
D gene: .
CDR3 protein: CASSQAGQTYNEQFF
CDR3 DNA: TGCGCCAGCAGCCAAGCCGGACAGACCTACAATGAGCAGTTCTTC

clone size: .
J gene: TRBJ2-1
V gene: TRBV9
D gene: TRBD2
CDR3 protein: CASSVRTSGPEQFF
CDR3 DNA: TGTGCCAGCAGCGTCCGCACTAGCGGGCCTGAGCAGTTCTTC

clone size: .
J gene: TRBJ2-7
V gene: TRBV5-1
D gene: .
CDR3 protein: CASSYQGMIYEQYF
CDR3 DNA: TGCGCCAGCAGCTACCAGGGGATGATCTACGAGCAGTACTTC

clone size: few
J gene: TRBJ1-1
V gene: TRBV6-1
D gene: .
CDR3 protein: CASTLDTEAFF
CDR3 DNA: TGTGCCAGCACCTTAGACACTGAAGCTTTCTTT

clone size: .
J gene: TRBJ2-1
V gene: TRBV29-1
D gene: .
CDR3 protein: CSTIGGSYNEQFF
CDR3 DNA: TGCAGCACTATCGGAGGCTCCTACAATGAGCAGTTCTTC

clone size: .
J gene: TRBJ2-2
V gene: TRBV5-1
D gene: TRBD1
CDR3 protein: CASSGTGGLNTGELFF
CDR3 DNA: TGCGCCAGCTCCGGGACAGGGGGCTTAAACACCGGGGAGCTGTTTTTT

clone size: .
J gene: TRBJ1-2
V gene: TRBV28
D gene: TRBD1
CDR3 protein: CASSLLGQGNYGYTF
CDR3 DNA: TGTGCCAGCAGTTTACTCGGACAGGGTAACTATGGCTACACCTTC

clone size: .
J gene: TRBJ2-7
V gene: TRBV5-6
D gene: .
CDR3 protein: CASSQGGNSYEQYF
CDR3 DNA: TGTGCCAGCAGCCAAGGGGGAAACTCCTACGAGCAGTACTTC

clone size: .
J gene: TRBJ2-7
V gene: TRBV5-1
D gene: .
CDR3 protein: CASSLGQLYEQYF
CDR3 DNA: TGCGCCAGCAGCTTGGGACAATTATACGAGCAGTACTTC

clone size: once
J gene: TRBJ2-7
V gene: TRBV5-4
D gene: .
CDR3 protein: CASSPRRQSYEQYF
CDR3 DNA: TGTGCCAGCAGCCCTCGCCGACAGTCCTACGAGCAGTACTTC

clone size: .
J gene: TRBJ1-2
V gene: TRBV10-2
D gene: .
CDR3 protein: CASSESWGPAYTF
CDR3 DNA: TGCGCCAGCAGTGAGTCGTGGGGGCCGGCCTACACCTTC

clone size: .
J gene: TRBJ1-1
V gene: TRBV7-9
D gene: .
CDR3 protein: CASSRLQGWHTEAFF
CDR3 DNA: TGTGCCAGCAGCAGACTCCAGGGGTGGCACACTGAAGCTTTCTTT